The 3 T cell receptor beta chains in this list originate from one sample, sequenced in a study of T cell clonality in common variable immunodeficiency. Generated by immunoSEQ multiplex PCR, the TCRdb table keeps only in-frame clones and is missing some. The data show 40,000 or so clones, with none appearing a single time. Sequences were obtained from peripheral blood mononuclear cells. These receptors were obtained from a person between 18 and 75 years old in good health.

This clone was observed many times. The read gets to within 3 residues of the CDR3 end, and the germline J gene fills in the rest. The rearrangement links TRBV5-1 to TRBJ1-5; D unresolved. Germline V gene data show CDR1 as SGHRS and CDR2 as YFSETQ. The CDR3 contains 15 residues. CDR3 sequence: CASSLERVGRSPQHF. The CDR3 DNA, read in part, is TGCGCCAGCAGCTTGGAGCGGGTTGGACGCAGCCCC.

This clone was counted many times. The read stops 3 residues short of the end of the CDR3; the missing end is completed from the germline J gene. V is TRBV5-1 and J is TRBJ2-2; the D gene is possibly TRBD2 (5 bases). The V end was cut by 0 bases, the J end by 6 bases, with 12 bases between. The V gene's germline CDR1 is SGHRS and CDR2 YFSETQ. The length of the CDR3 is 15 residues. The sequenced CDR3 bases are TGCGCCAGCAGCTTGGTTGCTAGCAACGCCGGGGAG. Residues: CASSLVASNAGE. The whole CDR3 protein is CASSLVASNAGELFF. Full variable domain (rest looked up from reference TRBV5-1 and TRBJ2-2): KAGVTQTPRYLIKTRGQQVTLSCSPISGHRSVSWYQQTPGQGLQFLFEYFSETQRNKGNFPGRFSGRQFSNSRSEMNVSTLELGDSALYLCASSLVASNAGELFFGEGSRLTVL.

The sample holds many counts of this clone. The CDR3 end is not reached by the read, which stops 3 residues before it; the germline J gene fills it in. The rearrangement joins TRBV20-1 to TRBJ1-5; D call uncertain. The CDR3 totals 14 residues. The ends were cut back, 5 bases at V and 4 bases at J, with 15 bases in the middle. Germline CDR1 reads DFQATT; CDR2 reads SNEGSKA (reference sequence). The CDR3: CSARARWTNQPQHF. The DNA read from the CDR3 is TGCAGTGCTCGTGCGCGATGGACTAATCAGCCC.